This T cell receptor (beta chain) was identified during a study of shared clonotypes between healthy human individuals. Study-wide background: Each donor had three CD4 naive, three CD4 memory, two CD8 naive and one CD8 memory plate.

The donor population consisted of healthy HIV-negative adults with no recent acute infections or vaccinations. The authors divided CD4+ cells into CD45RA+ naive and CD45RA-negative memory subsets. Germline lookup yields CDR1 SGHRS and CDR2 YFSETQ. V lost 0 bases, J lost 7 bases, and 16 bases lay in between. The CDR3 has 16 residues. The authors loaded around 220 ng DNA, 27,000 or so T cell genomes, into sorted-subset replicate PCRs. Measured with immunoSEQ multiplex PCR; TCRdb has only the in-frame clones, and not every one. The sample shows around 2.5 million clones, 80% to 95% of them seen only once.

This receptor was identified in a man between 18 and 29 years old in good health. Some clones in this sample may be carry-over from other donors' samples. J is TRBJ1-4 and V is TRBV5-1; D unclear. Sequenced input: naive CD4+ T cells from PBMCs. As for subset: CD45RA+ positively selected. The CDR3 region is CASSLGGSVGLEKLFF. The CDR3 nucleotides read TGCGCCAGCAGCTTGGGCGGGTCGGTGGGTCTTGAAAAACTGTTTTTT. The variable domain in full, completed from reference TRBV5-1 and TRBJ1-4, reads KAGVTQTPRYLIKTRGQQVTLSCSPISGHRSVSWYQQTPGQGLQFLFEYFSETQRNKGNFPGRFSGRQFSNSRSEMNVSTLELGDSALYLCASSLGGSVGLEKLFFGSGTQLSVL.